This T cell receptor (beta chain) came from a study of T cells in Graves' hyperthyroidism and ophthalmopathy. From RNA transcripts, TCR beta CDR3 regions were amplified. The HTBI set primed first-round TCR CDR3 RT-PCR. Each CDR3 protein is one row after TCRdb ran MiXCR on the multiplex PCR reads. The table includes hundreds of thousands of distinct CDR3 sequences, around 22% detected once. The CDR3 runs 13 residues. Trimming removed 0 bases at V and 1 base at J, with 4 bases between. Germline V CDR1 and CDR2: SGDLS, YYNGEE. This sequence joins TRBV9 and TRBJ1-1; no firm D call. The source is a woman aged 25-40 years with Graves' ophthalmopathy. The sample comprised blood. The CDR3 loop reads CASSVDENTEAFF. The DNA of the CDR3 is TGTGCCAGCAGCGTAGATGAGAACACTGAAGCTTTCTTT.